Listed here are 5 T cell receptor beta chains from one sample, sequenced in a study of CD8+CD57+ T cells in acquired aplastic anemia. Genomic DNA acted as the template from which TCR beta VDJ combination and CDR3 sequence profiling were carried out. TCRdb processed the reads anew with MiXCR; each CDR3 protein has one entry. The sample includes fewer than 250,000 distinct CDR3 sequences, less than 70% seen only once; the top ten take roughly 15%. Sequencing used sorted CD4+, CD8+, or CD8+CD57+ T cells (not recorded which) from PBMCs. The receptors originated from a human donor in good health, serving as a control.

With respect to this clonotype: One end of the junction fails to match germline, which may point to a read error. The V call is TRBV20-1, the J call TRBJ2-7; 8 positions match TRBD2. The CDR3 sequence is 14 residues long. From germline, CDR1 is DFQATT and CDR2 SNEGSKA (reference sequence). CDR3: CSATTSVGSHEQYF. DNA of the CDR3: TGCAGTGCTACGACTAGCGTGGGCTCCCACGAGCAGTACTTC.

This rearrangement joins TRBV10-3 to TRBJ1-2; D call uncertain. The CDR3 is 13 amino acids. Trimming removed 4 bases from V and 2 bases from J, with 8 bases in between. Per the germline V gene, CDR1 is ENHRY and CDR2 is SYGVKD. In DNA, the CDR3 is TGTGCCATCAGTGGCGTCAGCAACTATGGCTACACCTTC. The encoded protein is CAISGVSNYGYTF.

This clonotype was observed at least ten times. The chain joins TRBV2 to TRBJ2-3, with 9 bases lining up with TRBD1. The ends lost 5 bases at V and 3 bases at J; junction bases unmatched: 3. This CDR3 is 14 amino acids long. The germline V gene has CDR1 SNHLY and CDR2 FYNNEI. This CDR3 reads CASSLTGGTDTQYF. The CDR3 DNA reads TGTGCCAGCAGTTTGACAGGGGGAACAGATACGCAGTATTTT.

This clonotype was counted many times. The genes are TRBV20-1 and TRBJ1-5; D is possibly TRBD1 (5 bases). The germline V gene encodes CDR1 DFQATT and CDR2 SNEGSKA (reference sequence). Trimming removed 3 bases at V and 3 bases at J, with 6 bases between. The CDR3 totals 12 residues. The CDR3 reads CSARDINQPQHF. The CDR3 DNA follows: TGCAGTGCTAGGGACATCAATCAGCCCCAGCATTTT.

This clonotype appeared many times. V gene TRBV5-1 combines with J gene TRBJ2-5; 9 bases line up with TRBD1. CDR1 SGHRS and CDR2 YFSETQ come from the germline V gene. The ends lost 0 bases at V and 4 bases at J; junction bases unmatched: 7. CDR3 length equals 16 residues. Here the CDR3 reads CASSLEPGQGRETQYF. Written as DNA, the CDR3 is TGCGCCAGCAGCTTGGAGCCGGGACAGGGTAGAGAGACCCAGTACTTC.